This T cell receptor beta chain was found in a study of blood T cell repertoires in COVID-19. Across the whole study: The analysed material was cDNA or gDNA that came from T cells, B-cell-depleted T cells, or PBMCs.

V was clipped by 8 bases and J by 1 base; unmatched bases: 12. The CDR3 extends over 16 amino acids. The germline gives CDR1 LNHDA, CDR2 SQIVND (reference sequence). Participant-reported clinical history was the basis for cohort assignment. The table came from immunoSEQ multiplex PCR; TCRdb's copy has only in-frame clones and leaves some out. The data show under 350,000 clones, with 65% to 90% seen just once and 4% to 5.5% held by the top ten. Sequencing was done on a sample of PBMCs or T cells enriched from blood (not recorded which). The sequence came from a woman aged 35 to 49 with acute COVID-19. The V call is TRBV19, the J call TRBJ1-1, with TRBD1 matching over 8 bases. The CDR3 loop reads CASRTGKSLGNTEAFF. The CDR3 bases are TGTGCCAGTCGGACAGGGAAGTCTTTAGGGAACACTGAAGCTTTCTTT.